The TCR beta chain described here comes from a study of blood T cell repertoires in COVID-19. Study-level information: Acute and convalescent COVID-19 samples came from the United States, Italy and Spain. Sources were T cells, B-cell-depleted T cells, or PBMCs; the material itself was cDNA or gDNA.

Original handling: Quantification of nucleated cells was approximated via reference gene primer amplification. This table comes from immunoSEQ multiplex PCR, and its TCRdb copy is limited to in-frame clones, with some not included. V, J and clone size reflect that table, while D and trimming were determined from the DNA. The top ten hold 6.2% of the sample, which has roughly 100,000 clones, roughly nine tenths seen once. This receptor was identified in a human donor in a cohort sampled during active COVID-19. The sequencing input was peripheral blood.

CDR3 nucleotides: TGTGCCAGCAACCCCCCAGGACAGCAAAACATTCAGTACTTC. This codes for CASNPPGQQNIQYF. V and J are TRBV6-5 and TRBJ2-4; perhaps TRBD1 as D (6 bases). The CDR3 loop spans 14 amino acids. In germline, CDR1 is MNHEY, CDR2 SVGAGI. Trimming pared 7 bases from V and 5 bases from J, leaving 15 bases between.